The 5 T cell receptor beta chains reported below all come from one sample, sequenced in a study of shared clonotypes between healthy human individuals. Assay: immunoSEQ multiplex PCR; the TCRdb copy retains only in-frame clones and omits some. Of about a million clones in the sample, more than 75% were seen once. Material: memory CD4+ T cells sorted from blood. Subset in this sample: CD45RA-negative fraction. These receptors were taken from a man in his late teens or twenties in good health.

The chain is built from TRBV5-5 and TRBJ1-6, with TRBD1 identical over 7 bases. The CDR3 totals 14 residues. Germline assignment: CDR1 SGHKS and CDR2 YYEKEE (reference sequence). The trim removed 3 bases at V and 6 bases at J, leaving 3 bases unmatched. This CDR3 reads CASSWTGTNSPLHF. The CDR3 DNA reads TGTGCCAGCAGCTGGACAGGTACTAATTCACCCCTCCACTTT.

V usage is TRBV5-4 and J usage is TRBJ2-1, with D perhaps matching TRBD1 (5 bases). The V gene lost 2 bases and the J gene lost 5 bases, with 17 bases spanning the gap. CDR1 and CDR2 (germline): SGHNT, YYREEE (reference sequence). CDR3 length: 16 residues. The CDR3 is CASSFLVAGSHNEQFF. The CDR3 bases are TGTGCCAGCAGCTTTTTAGTGGCAGGGTCCCACAATGAGCAGTTCTTC.

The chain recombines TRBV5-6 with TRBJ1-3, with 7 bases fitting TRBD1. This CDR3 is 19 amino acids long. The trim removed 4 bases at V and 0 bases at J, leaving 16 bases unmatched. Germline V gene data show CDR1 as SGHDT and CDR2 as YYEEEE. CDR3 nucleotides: TGTGCCAGCAGCCGTAGACCTCTTTTCGGGACAGCCTCTGGAAACACCATATATTTT. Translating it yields CASSRRPLFGTASGNTIYF.

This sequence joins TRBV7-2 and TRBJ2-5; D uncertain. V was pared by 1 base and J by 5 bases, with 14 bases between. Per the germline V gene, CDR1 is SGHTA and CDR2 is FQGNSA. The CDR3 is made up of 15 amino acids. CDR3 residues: CASSLVGWGWETQYF. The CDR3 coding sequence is TGTGCCAGCAGCTTAGTAGGGTGGGGTTGGGAGACCCAGTACTTC.

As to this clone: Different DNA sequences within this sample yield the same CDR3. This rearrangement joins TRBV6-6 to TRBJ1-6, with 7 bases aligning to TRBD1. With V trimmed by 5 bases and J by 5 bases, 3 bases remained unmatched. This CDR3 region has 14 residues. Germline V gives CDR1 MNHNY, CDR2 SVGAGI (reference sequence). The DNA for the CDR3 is TGTGCCAGCAGTCGACAGGGTGATAATTCACCCCTCCACTTT. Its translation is CASSRQGDNSPLHF.